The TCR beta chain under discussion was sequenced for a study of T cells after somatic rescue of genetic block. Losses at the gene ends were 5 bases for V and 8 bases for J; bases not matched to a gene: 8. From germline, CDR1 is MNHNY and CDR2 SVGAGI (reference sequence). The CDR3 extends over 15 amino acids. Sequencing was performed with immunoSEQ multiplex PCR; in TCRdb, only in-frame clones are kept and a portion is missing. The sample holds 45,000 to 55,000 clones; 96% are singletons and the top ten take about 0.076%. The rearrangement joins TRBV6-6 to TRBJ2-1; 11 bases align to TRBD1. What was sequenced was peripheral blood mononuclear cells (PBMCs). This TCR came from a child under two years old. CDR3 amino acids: CASSPHGQGAHEQFF. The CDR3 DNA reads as TGTGCCAGCAGTCCGCATGGACAGGGGGCCCATGAGCAGTTCTTC.